The 28 T cell receptor beta chains listed next were all sequenced from one sample in a study of cytomegalovirus exposure and HLA in healthy donors. The table came from immunoSEQ multiplex PCR; TCRdb's copy has only in-frame clones and leaves some out. The sample consists of some 130,000 clones, approximately 91% of them appearing once. Sequenced material: PBMCs. The origin of the receptors is a man aged 30 to 39 in good health and CMV-seronegative.

This clone appeared once. The gene calls are TRBV11-2 and TRBJ1-2; TRBD1 agrees at 11 bases. From germline, CDR1 is SGHAT and CDR2 FQNNGV. The CDR3 extends over 14 amino acids. The V segment lost 3 bases and the J segment 7 bases; nucleotides outside the gene matches: 4. The CDR3 coding sequence is TGTGCCAGCAGCTTCTCGGACAGGGGGCTTGGCTACACCTTC. It specifies CASSFSDRGLGYTF. Supplemented by reference TRBV11-2 and TRBJ1-2, the full variable domain reads EAGVAQSPRYKIIEKRQSVAFWCNPISGHATLYWYQQILGQGPKLLIQFQNNGVVDDSQLPKDRFSAERLKGVDSTLKIQPAKLEDSAVYLCASSFSDRGLGYTFGSGTRLTVV.

This clone was counted a single time. The chain couples TRBV19 to TRBJ1-2, with 10 bases aligning to TRBD1. The CDR3 totals 14 residues. Germline V lookup: CDR1 LNHDA, CDR2 SQIVND (reference sequence). J was trimmed by 6 bases and V by 4 bases; bases with no gene match: 5. The CDR3 nucleotides are TGTGCCAGTAGTACGGGCGGGACAGGGGATGGCTACACCTTC. It encodes CASSTGGTGDGYTF.

The genes are TRBV29-1 and TRBJ2-7, with a tentative D call TRBD2 (7 bases). Deletions cut 5 bases from V and 0 bases from J, with 11 bases between. CDR3 length: 13 amino acids. Germline values: CDR1 SQVTM, CDR2 ANQGSEA. The CDR3 is CSVRGGGSYEQYF. The CDR3 bases are TGCAGCGTTCGAGGGGGGGGCTCCTACGAGCAGTACTTC.

This clone was seen once. The rearrangement links TRBV5-4 to TRBJ2-4; 10 bases fit TRBD1. The CDR3 extends over 16 amino acids. Germline V gene sequence: CDR1 SGHNT, CDR2 YYREEE (reference sequence). V dropped 6 bases and J dropped 0; count of bases not matched to a gene: 6. The CDR3 spells CASTRDRGKAKNIQYF. CDR3 in DNA: TGTGCCAGCACAAGGGACAGGGGTAAAGCCAAAAACATTCAGTACTTC.

This chain uses TRBV6-1 with TRBJ1-2; maybe TRBD1 (5 bases). CDR1 and CDR2 (germline): MNHNS, SASEGT. Trimming took 10 bases from V and 6 from J, leaving 15 bases between them. The CDR3 contains 12 residues. The CDR3 region is CATGRTFDGYTF. CDR3 nucleotides: TGTGCCACAGGGCGGACATTCGATGGCTACACCTTC.

The rearrangement links TRBV10-3 to TRBJ1-3, with unresolved D. The CDR3 has 14 residues. Germline values: CDR1 ENHRY, CDR2 SYGVKD. V was cut by 3 bases and J by 8 bases, with 14 bases left in between. CDR3 DNA: TGTGCCATCAGTGACGGTCGGGGAGTATACACCATATATTTT. It encodes CAISDGRGVYTIYF.

This clone has just a few counts. The gene calls are TRBV7-8 and TRBJ1-2; possible D gene TRBD1, 6 bases. The CDR3 is 13 residues long. Trimming shortened V by 5 bases and J by 2 bases, and 9 bases separated the two germline ends. Germline V gives CDR1 SGHVS, CDR2 FQNEAQ. CDR3 nucleotides: TGTGCCAGCAGCCGTGACAGGAACTATGGCTACACCTTC. Translated: CASSRDRNYGYTF.

The CDR3 region has the DNA TGTGCCATCGGTGTGGAGGGGCAGCCCCAGCATTTT. Its protein is CAIGVEGQPQHF. J is TRBJ1-5 and V is TRBV10-3; D perhaps matches TRBD1 (5 bases). Germline CDR1 reads ENHRY; CDR2 reads SYGVKD. This CDR3 has 12 residues. V was shortened by 8 bases and J by 7 bases, with 12 bases between the two germline ends.

J is TRBJ2-7 and V is TRBV4-3; 8 bases are a match to TRBD2. The CDR3 consists of 14 residues. CDR1 and CDR2 (germline): LGHNA, YSLEER. Germline trimming cut 4 bases from V and 1 base from J; bases unmatched to any gene: 3. DNA of the CDR3: TGCGCCAGCAGCCGGGGACTAGATTCCTACGAGCAGTACTTC. This codes for CASSRGLDSYEQYF.

This clone showed up just a few times. The chain uses TRBV7-9 and TRBJ1-2, with no clear D. The germline V and J ends were trimmed by 5 bases and 8 bases, with 9 bases remaining between them. The CDR3 has 11 amino acids. Germline V gene data show CDR1 as SEHNR and CDR2 as FQNEAQ (reference sequence). CDR3 region: CASSPFGGYTF. The CDR3 coding sequence is TGTGCCAGCAGCCCCTTCGGGGGCTACACCTTC.

This chain joins TRBV30 and TRBJ1-3; D not resolved. Trimming left V 0 bases short and J 0 bases short, with 6 bases between. The CDR3 runs to 14 residues. CDR1 and CDR2 (germline): GTSNPN, SVGIG (reference sequence). The CDR3 here is CAWSVDSSGNTIYF. The CDR3 DNA sequence: TGTGCCTGGAGTGTAGATAGCTCTGGAAACACCATATATTTT. Using reference TRBV30 and TRBJ1-3 for the parts outside the CDR3, the full variable domain is SQTIHQWPATLVQPVGSPLSLECTVEGTSNPNLYWYRQAAGRGLQLLFYSVGIGQISSEVPQNLSASRPQDRQFILSSKKLLLSDSGFYLCAWSVDSSGNTIYFGEGSWLTVV.

The rearrangement uses TRBV30 and TRBJ2-7, with D possibly being TRBD1 (6 bases). Trimming removed 8 bases from V and 5 bases from J, with 22 bases in between. Germline CDR1 reads GTSNPN; CDR2 reads SVGIG (reference sequence). The CDR3 runs 14 residues. The CDR3: CASRGTTHGHEQYF. The CDR3, as DNA: TGTGCCAGTAGGGGGACAACCCACGGTCACGAGCAGTACTTC.

The CDR3 DNA sequence: TGCAGTGCTAGCAGCAATGAGCAGTTCTTC. Amino acid sequence: CSASSNEQFF. The genes are TRBV20-1 and TRBJ2-1; no reliable D call. Germline CDR1 reads DFQATT; CDR2 reads SNEGSKA (reference sequence). V shed 3 bases and J shed 6 bases, with 3 bases lying between them. This CDR3 has 10 amino acids.

This clone was counted a few times. The rearrangement uses TRBV7-2 and TRBJ2-3, with 7 bases matching TRBD1. Trimming cost V 5 bases and J 3 bases; bases outside gene matches: 8. Germline V gene lookup returns CDR1 SGHTA and CDR2 FQGNSA. CDR3 length equals 15 residues. The CDR3 loop is CASSPQRGRTDTQYF. CDR3 in DNA: TGTGCCAGCAGCCCCCAAAGGGGGCGGACAGATACGCAGTATTTT.

The chain has TRBV7-9 and TRBJ1-1; D gene ambiguous. Deletions cut 5 bases from V and 3 bases from J, with 7 bases between. This CDR3 comprises 12 residues. Germline values: CDR1 SEHNR, CDR2 FQNEAQ (reference sequence). The CDR3 loop reads CASSDQDTEAFF. CDR3 bases: TGTGCCAGCAGCGATCAGGACACTGAAGCTTTCTTT. The full variable domain, rest sourced from reference TRBV7-9 and TRBJ1-1, is DTGVSQNPRHKITKRGQNVTFRCDPISEHNRLYWYRQTLGQGPEFLTYFQNEAQLEKSRLLSDRFSAERPKGSFSTLEIQRTEQGDSAMYLCASSDQDTEAFFGQGTRLTVV.

DNA for the CDR3: TGCAGCGCCCGGACAGGGGACTCCTACGAGCAGTACTTC. The encoded protein is CSARTGDSYEQYF. The chain couples TRBV29-1 to TRBJ2-7, with 9 bases that match TRBD1. This CDR3 spans 13 amino acids. Looked up from germline, CDR1 is SQVTM and CDR2 is ANQGSEA. V lost 7 bases to trimming and J lost 0 bases; unmatched junction nucleotides: 4.

V gene TRBV18 combines with J gene TRBJ2-1, with D tentatively TRBD2 (5 bases). The length of the CDR3 is 12 residues. Germline CDR1 reads KGHSH; CDR2 reads LQKENI. The ends were cut back, 3 bases at V and 14 bases at J, with 14 bases in the middle. The CDR3 sequence is CASSPTGLEEFF. CDR3 DNA: TGTGCCAGCTCACCCACCGGGTTGGAGGAGTTCTTC.

The chain carries TRBV27 and TRBJ2-2; 9 nucleotides match TRBD1. Per germline, CDR1 MNHEY and CDR2 SMNVEV (reference sequence). The J segment lost 6 bases and the V segment lost 6 bases, leaving 11 bases of the junction unmatched. CDR3 length equals 16 residues. CDR3 sequence (DNA): TGTGCCAGCAGAGCTCCCGGGACAGGGACATCCGGGGAGCTGTTTTTT. It is translated as CASRAPGTGTSGELFF.

The rearrangement joins TRBV29-1 to TRBJ2-1; no clear D gene. V lost 6 bases and J lost 6, with 6 bases in between. Germline V gene data show CDR1 as SQVTM and CDR2 as ANQGSEA. This CDR3 has 10 residues. CDR3 DNA sequence: TGCAGCGTCGGTGTCAATGAGCAGTTCTTC. It specifies CSVGVNEQFF.

This chain connects TRBV7-9 to TRBJ1-5, with unresolved D. Germline-derived CDR1 and CDR2 are SEHNR and FQNEAQ (reference sequence). The CDR3 is 12 amino acids. Trimming left V 5 bases short and J 6 bases short, with 8 bases between. CDR3 sequence (DNA): TGTGCCAGCAGCCAAACAAGTCAGCCCCAGCATTTT. Amino acids: CASSQTSQPQHF.

The rearrangement links TRBV4-1 to TRBJ2-1; no firm D call. V lost 1 base to trimming and J lost 10 bases, with 8 bases between them. Germline CDR1 is MGHRA and CDR2 is YSYEKL. The CDR3 totals 12 residues. The CDR3 loop reads CASSQVVSEQFF. CDR3 DNA sequence: TGCGCCAGCAGCCAAGTAGTTTCCGAGCAGTTCTTC.

The chain recombines TRBV6-6 with TRBJ1-3; perhaps TRBD1 as D (6 bases). The CDR3 totals 15 residues. Germline V gives CDR1 MNHNY, CDR2 SVGAGI (reference sequence). Trimming removed 4 bases at V and 1 base at J, with 11 bases between. The CDR3 protein is CASSWGQRSGNTIYF. The CDR3, as DNA: TGTGCCAGCAGTTGGGGGCAGCGTTCTGGAAACACCATATATTTT.

The V and J genes are TRBV4-1 and TRBJ1-2, with 12 nucleotides matching TRBD1. With 8 bases clipped from V and 8 bases from J, the junction kept 6 bases outside the gene matches. This CDR3 is built from 13 residues. Germline V lookup: CDR1 MGHRA, CDR2 YSYEKL. CDR3 region: CASGGQGAHGYTF. The CDR3 DNA reads TGCGCCAGCGGGGGACAGGGGGCTCACGGCTACACCTTC.

This sequence joins TRBV30 and TRBJ2-1; TRBD2 matches 10 bases. CDR3 length: 15 residues. The germline V gene has CDR1 GTSNPN and CDR2 SVGIG (reference sequence). Losses at the gene ends were 2 bases for V and 6 bases for J; bases not matched to a gene: 7. Here the CDR3 reads CAWSKGSGRANEQFF. CDR3 coding DNA: TGTGCCTGGAGTAAAGGGAGCGGGAGGGCCAATGAGCAGTTCTTC.

This chain links TRBV19 with TRBJ2-3; 10 nucleotides agree with TRBD2. Germline V lookup: CDR1 LNHDA, CDR2 SQIVND (reference sequence). The junction had 11 bases not matched to a gene; V was cut back by 10 bases and J by 4 bases. This CDR3 region has 15 residues. The CDR3 loop reads CATSSSGSSADTQYF. In DNA, the CDR3 is TGTGCCACATCCTCTAGCGGGAGTTCAGCAGATACGCAGTATTTT. Full variable domain (outside the CDR3, taken from reference TRBV19 and TRBJ2-3): DGGITQSPKYLFRKEGQNVTLSCEQNLNHDAMYWYRQDPGQGLRLIYYSQIVNDFQKGDIAEGYSVSREKKESFPLTVTSAQKNPTAFYLCATSSSGSSADTQYFGPGTRLTVL.

The CDR3 nucleotides read TGTGCCAGTCTCTCCCAGCCCCAGCATTTT. This gives the protein CASLSQPQHF. The V gene is TRBV19, the J gene TRBJ1-5; D unclear. CDR3 size: 10 residues. Germline V CDR1 and CDR2: LNHDA, SQIVND (reference sequence). Trimming left V 8 bases short and J 7 bases short, with 6 bases between.

The rearrangement links TRBV30 to TRBJ2-1, with 7 positions matching TRBD2. Per germline, CDR1 GTSNPN and CDR2 SVGIG (reference sequence). This CDR3 has 15 residues. Trimming removed 3 bases from V and 3 bases from J; junction bases left unmatched: 8. The CDR3 DNA reads TGTGCCTGGAGGGGGGACTACCTGGGCTACAATGAGCAGTTCTTC. Protein product: CAWRGDYLGYNEQFF.

The V and J genes are TRBV5-6 and TRBJ2-7, with a possible D match to TRBD2 (5 bases). V was pared by 2 bases and J by 7 bases, with 13 bases between. This CDR3 has 13 amino acids. CDR1 is SGHDT, CDR2 YYEEEE, per germline. The CDR3 loop reads CASSLEGLGEQYF. CDR3 DNA: TGTGCCAGCAGCTTAGAGGGTCTAGGGGAGCAGTACTTC.